This entry features one T cell receptor (beta chain) sequence. No cognate antigen has been identified for it. No much larger clone exists at a distance of one base, and base qualities are not known. One collaborating source in Seattle enrolled patients while the patients were actively infected and followed the patients over time throughout the course of disease. Collaborating institutions collected whole blood in K2EDTA tubes following their own protocols. For TCRbeta analysis, collaborator samples were shipped as frozen whole blood, as isolated PBMCs, or as DNA extracted from either sample type. The immunoSEQ Assay, a bias-controlled multiplex PCR, was used to amplify TCRbeta CDR3 regions from genomic DNA. The study's own analysis went as follows. The number of nucleated cells in each sample was estimated from the amplification of reference gene primers within the assay. To quantify the absolute abundance of each unique TCRbeta CDR3 rearrangement, sequence reads were collapsed and filtered. For each sample, productive Simpson clonality was calculated by taking the square root of Simpson's diversity index across productive rearrangements. As stored in TCRdb, this immuneACCESS dataset retains in-frame rearrangements with V and J assigned. A fraction of the clones does not appear; measured against another copy, unresolved V genes explain less than half of the discrepancy, and the remainder lacks a known reason. V, J and clone size were drawn from that table, and D and trimming were deduced from the DNA. This sample comprises 390,000 or so clones, more than 80% of them detected only once. The ten largest clones take up less than 3.5% of the sample.

These data come from a study of blood T cell repertoires in COVID-19 (dated by TCRdb to about 2020). Turning to the overall study: The collaborator samples originated in the United States, Italy and Spain and spanned the acute and convalescent phases of COVID-19. The material from the prospective study consisted of cDNA or gDNA derived from T cells, B-cell-depleted T cells, or PBMCs. Deeply sampled blood TCRbeta repertoires from subjects exposed to, actively infected with, or recovered from COVID-19 were included in the dataset. A freely available public database, intended as a resource for researchers studying the immune response to SARS-CoV-2, is where the repertoires were released. Samples were obtained from the ongoing ImmuneRACE study (first 160 participants) and from some 1,200 subjects provided by 6 global collaborators. Nearly every sample came with metadata listing a de-identified subject ID, COVID-19 status, age in years and sex. Where HLA class I and class II types were available, the types were taken from metadata supplied by the sample provider, not from assay-based typing. Findings and caveats that apply to the study as a whole: Clinical and demographic metadata were provided uncurated, with the amount varying by source and participant.

V and J are truncated by 8 bases and 3 bases respectively, leaving an intervening sequence of 13 bases. The CDR3 contains 13 residues, cysteine and phenylalanine counted. Here the CDR3 DNA is all that survives: 39 bases in frame from base 1. From the germline V gene, CDR1 is MNHNS and CDR2 is SASEGT. The chain uses TRBV6-1 and TRBJ1-2, with TRBD1 tentatively as D gene (5 bases match). The sequencing sample was made of peripheral blood. The sequence derives from a woman in her 30s with COVID-19, enrolled during active disease. The nucleotide sequence reads TGTGCCAGCCGTGGGGCGGGTTACTATGGCTACACCTTC. Protein translation: CASRGAGYYGYTF.